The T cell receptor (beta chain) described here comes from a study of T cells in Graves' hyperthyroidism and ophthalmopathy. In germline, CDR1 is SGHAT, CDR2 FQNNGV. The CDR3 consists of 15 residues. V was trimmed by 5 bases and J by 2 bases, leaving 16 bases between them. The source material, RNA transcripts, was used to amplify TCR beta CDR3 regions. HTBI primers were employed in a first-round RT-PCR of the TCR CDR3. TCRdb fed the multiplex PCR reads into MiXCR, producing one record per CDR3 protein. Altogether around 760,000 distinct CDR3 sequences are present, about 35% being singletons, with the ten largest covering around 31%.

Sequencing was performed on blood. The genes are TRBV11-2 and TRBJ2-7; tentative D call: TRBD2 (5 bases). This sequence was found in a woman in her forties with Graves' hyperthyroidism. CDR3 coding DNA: TGTGCCAGCAGCCGAATTAGCACGGGGACCTACGAGCAGTACTTC. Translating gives CASSRISTGTYEQYF. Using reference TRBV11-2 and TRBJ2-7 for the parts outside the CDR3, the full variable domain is EAGVAQSPRYKIIEKRQSVAFWCNPISGHATLYWYQQILGQGPKLLIQFQNNGVVDDSQLPKDRFSAERLKGVDSTLKIQPAKLEDSAVYLCASSRISTGTYEQYFGPGTRLTVT.